What follows are 26 T cell receptor beta chains derived from one specimen sequenced in a study of blood T cell repertoires in COVID-19. The data were produced by immunoSEQ multiplex PCR, yet TCRdb's version contains in-frame clones alone and is incomplete. The sample includes approximately 54,000 clones, 90% to 95% seen only once; the top ten take about 4%. Sequences were obtained from peripheral blood. The receptors originated from a man aged 50-60 years with acute or convalescent COVID-19.

The chain employs TRBV9 and TRBJ1-1, with 7 positions matching TRBD1. Germline assignment: CDR1 SGDLS and CDR2 YYNGEE. V was pared by 4 bases and J by 1 base, with 16 bases of the junction left unmatched. The CDR3 length is 18 residues. In nucleotides, the CDR3 is TGTGCCAGCAGCCCTCGATCCCAACAGGGGAAGGGGAACACTGAAGCTTTCTTT. This sequence encodes CASSPRSQQGKGNTEAFF.

The rearrangement joins TRBV7-6 to TRBJ2-7, with a tentative D call TRBD2 (6 bases). In germline, CDR1 is SGHVS, CDR2 FNYEAQ. The CDR3 sequence is 13 residues long. Trimming took off 0 bases at V and 3 bases at J, with 6 bases between the two ends. CDR3 nucleotide sequence: TGTGCCAGCAGCTTAGCGGGAGGCTACGAGCAGTACTTC. Amino acid sequence: CASSLAGGYEQYF.

This sequence joins TRBV19 and TRBJ2-7, with D possibly being TRBD1 (5 bases). This CDR3 contains 14 residues. Germline-derived CDR1 and CDR2 are LNHDA and SQIVND (reference sequence). V was shortened by 1 base and J by 6 bases, with 13 bases between the two germline ends. CDR3 in DNA: TGTGCCAGTAGTATAGGGTTTTCAGGGTCCGAGCAGTACTTC. Translated, it gives CASSIGFSGSEQYF.

CDR3 nucleotides: TGTGCCAGCAGATGGACAGGGCAATCACCCCTCCACTTT. It translates to CASRWTGQSPLHF. J is TRBJ1-6 and V is TRBV14; TRBD1 agrees at 8 bases. The CDR3 sequence is 13 residues long. The V and J ends lost 6 bases and 10 bases, in that order; junction bases with no gene match: 5. From germline, CDR1 is SGHDN and CDR2 FVKESK.

The chain links TRBV5-1 to TRBJ2-7; possible D gene TRBD2, 5 bases. This CDR3 contains 14 residues. Trimming cost V 6 bases and J 1 base, with 14 bases left between them. Germline CDR1 SGHRS, CDR2 YFSETQ. CDR3 sequence (DNA): TGCGCCAGCACCCCGGCGGGCAGTTCCTACGAGCAGTACTTC. It specifies CASTPAGSSYEQYF.

This chain joins TRBV20-1 and TRBJ1-1; the D gene is possibly TRBD1 (6 bases). V lost 3 bases and J 1 base, leaving 12 bases between the germline ends. This CDR3 comprises 14 residues. CDR1 DFQATT and CDR2 SNEGSKA come from the germline V gene (reference sequence). The CDR3 loop reads CSASLWGRNTEAFF. CDR3 DNA: TGCAGTGCTAGTCTGTGGGGGCGGAACACTGAAGCTTTCTTT.

The chain couples TRBV15 to TRBJ1-3; tentative D call: TRBD1 (5 bases). Trimming removed 1 base from V and 1 base from J, with 11 bases in between. The CDR3 runs to 16 residues. CDR1 is LNHNV, CDR2 YYDKDF, per germline (reference sequence). The CDR3 nucleotides are TGTGCCACCAGCAGAGTGGGCAGGGAATCTGGAAACACCATATATTTT. This codes for CATSRVGRESGNTIYF.

This chain links TRBV11-3 with TRBJ2-3; 13 bases are shared with TRBD2. CDR3 length: 17 residues. Germline V lookup: CDR1 SGHNT, CDR2 YENEEA. V shed 2 bases and J 4 bases; nucleotides not matched to a gene: 6. The DNA for the CDR3 is TGTGCCAGCAGCTTACGCCGGGGACTAGCGGGACCAGATACGCAGTATTTT. Amino acids: CASSLRRGLAGPDTQYF.

The genes are TRBV7-9 and TRBJ2-2; 8 bases line up with TRBD1. V gave up 3 bases and J gave up 5 bases; unmatched junction bases: 5. Germline-derived CDR1 and CDR2 are SEHNR and FQNEAQ (reference sequence). This CDR3 has 15 amino acids. CDR3 DNA sequence: TGTGCCAGCAGCTTTCAGGGGGCAGTTACCGGGGAGCTGTTTTTT. It yields the protein CASSFQGAVTGELFF. Drawing the rest from reference TRBV7-9 and TRBJ2-2, the complete variable domain is DTGVSQNPRHKITKRGQNVTFRCDPISEHNRLYWYRQTLGQGPEFLTYFQNEAQLEKSRLLSDRFSAERPKGSFSTLEIQRTEQGDSAMYLCASSFQGAVTGELFFGEGSRLTVL.

The chain employs TRBV27 and TRBJ2-7, with TRBD1 matching 8 bases. From germline, CDR1 is MNHEY and CDR2 SMNVEV (reference sequence). V lost 6 bases and J lost 6; bases outside the gene matches: 7. The CDR3 extends over 13 amino acids. CDR3 region: CASSPSTGVEQYF. CDR3 DNA: TGTGCCAGCAGCCCTTCGACAGGGGTCGAGCAGTACTTC.

The chain has TRBV7-6 and TRBJ2-1; a weak D match, TRBD2 (5 bases). V lost 5 bases and J lost 2, with 19 bases in between. This CDR3 region has 17 residues. Germline V gene lookup returns CDR1 SGHVS and CDR2 FNYEAQ. CDR3 bases: TGTGCCAGCAGCCCCTCTGGTGGGAGTATGGCCTACAATGAGCAGTTCTTC. As protein: CASSPSGGSMAYNEQFF.

Here the CDR3 DNA reads TGTGCCAGCAGTTACTCGCAGGGGGCTCGTTCTGAAGCTTTCTTT. Its translation: CASSYSQGARSEAFF. The V gene is TRBV6-5, the J gene TRBJ1-1; 8 nucleotides match TRBD1. Germline V gene lookup returns CDR1 MNHEY and CDR2 SVGAGI. The CDR3 is 15 amino acids. V lost 0 bases, J lost 6 bases, and 6 bases stayed unmatched.

The gene calls are TRBV21-1 and TRBJ1-2; the table's D call, TRBD1, has no DNA check behind it. TRBV21-1 is a pseudogene segment. The CDR3 is 17 residues long. The CDR3 DNA sequence: TGTGCCAGCAGCCCTAGGTCAGAATTGGGGCACCTCTATGGCTACACCTTC. Amino acid sequence: CASSPRSELGHLYGYTF.

The rearrangement links TRBV30 to TRBJ1-5; D remains ambiguous. The CDR3 has 13 amino acids. V lost 3 bases and J lost 3, with 9 bases in between. The germline V gene encodes CDR1 GTSNPN and CDR2 SVGIG (reference sequence). The CDR3 sequence is CAWREGINQPQHF. The DNA for the CDR3 is TGTGCCTGGAGGGAGGGCATCAATCAGCCCCAGCATTTT.

V and J are TRBV4-1 and TRBJ1-3; a possible D gene is TRBD1 (6 bases). The CDR3 runs 14 residues. The V and J ends lost 3 bases and 4 bases respectively, with 10 bases between them. The V gene's germline CDR1 is MGHRA and CDR2 YSYEKL. CDR3 loop: CASSQGAGGNTIYF. For the CDR3, the DNA is TGCGCCAGCAGCCAGGGGGCAGGGGGAAACACCATATATTTT.

The rearrangement links TRBV5-5 to TRBJ2-7, with TRBD1 matching 7 bases. The CDR3 loop spans 17 amino acids. V lost 2 bases to trimming and J lost 0 bases; unmatched junction nucleotides: 11. Germline V lookup: CDR1 SGHKS, CDR2 YYEKEE (reference sequence). Here the CDR3 DNA reads TGTGCCAGCAGCTTTACACAGGGGAGAGATTACTCCTACGAGCAGTACTTC. This sequence encodes CASSFTQGRDYSYEQYF.

V and J are TRBV9 and TRBJ1-1; 7 bases are a match to TRBD1. Germline CDR1 reads SGDLS; CDR2 reads YYNGEE. Trimming removed 0 bases from V and 4 bases from J; junction bases left unmatched: 6. This CDR3 has 15 amino acids. CDR3 nucleotide sequence: TGTGCCAGCAGCGTAGGCACAGGGGTTGGCACTGAAGCTTTCTTT. It yields the protein CASSVGTGVGTEAFF. Supplemented by reference TRBV9 and TRBJ1-1, the full variable domain reads DSGVTQTPKHLITATGQRVTLRCSPRSGDLSVYWYQQSLDQGLQFLIQYYNGEERAKGNILERFSAQQFPDLHSELNLSSLELGDSALYFCASSVGTGVGTEAFFGQGTRLTVV.

This clone was observed a single time. The gene calls are TRBV7-2 and TRBJ1-2, with D possibly being TRBD1 (5 bases). The CDR3 length is 16 residues. V shed 3 bases and J shed 5 bases, with 19 bases lying between them. Germline CDR1 is SGHTA and CDR2 is FQGNSA. The CDR3 is CASSFLDLIGTYGYTF. CDR3 nucleotide sequence: TGTGCCAGCAGCTTCCTAGACTTAATAGGGACTTATGGCTACACCTTC.

This clone was recorded only once. The gene calls are TRBV5-8 and TRBJ2-7; D is ambiguous. This CDR3 has 15 amino acids. The germline V and J ends were trimmed by 4 bases and 3 bases, with 17 bases remaining between them. CDR1 is SGHTS and CDR2 is YDEGEE in the germline V gene. This CDR3 is CASSQQRGYIYEQYF. The CDR3 DNA reads as TGTGCCAGCAGCCAACAAAGAGGATACATCTACGAGCAGTACTTC.

The chain carries TRBV13 and TRBJ2-7; the match to TRBD2 covers 9 bases. The V segment lost 5 bases and the J segment 5 bases; nucleotides outside the gene matches: 10. Germline CDR1 PRHDT, CDR2 FYEKMQ (reference sequence). CDR3 length: 15 residues. CDR3 loop: CASSHWVAGANEQYF. Written as DNA, the CDR3 is TGTGCCAGCAGCCACTGGGTAGCGGGAGCCAACGAGCAGTACTTC.

J is TRBJ2-3 and V is TRBV29-1; 13 nucleotides match TRBD2. V trimming: 4 bases; J trimming: 4 bases; junction bases outside the gene matches: 2. The CDR3 length is 14 residues. Germline lookup yields CDR1 SQVTM and CDR2 ANQGSEA. The CDR3 loop reads CSVGTSGSSDTQYF. CDR3 in DNA: TGCAGCGTTGGGACTAGCGGGAGTTCAGATACGCAGTATTTT.

The chain links TRBV11-2 to TRBJ2-4; 9 positions match TRBD1. V trimming: 4 bases; J trimming: 4 bases; junction bases outside the gene matches: 5. CDR1 and CDR2 from the germline V gene are SGHAT and FQNNGV. The CDR3 extends over 15 amino acids. The CDR3 region is CASSSATGGKNIQYF. For the CDR3, the DNA is TGTGCCAGCAGCTCGGCGACAGGGGGAAAAAACATTCAGTACTTC.

The V and J genes are TRBV14 and TRBJ2-1; 8 bases align to TRBD2. This CDR3 has 16 amino acids. Losses at the gene ends were 4 bases for V and 3 bases for J; bases not matched to a gene: 8. Germline CDR1 is SGHDN and CDR2 is FVKESK. DNA of the CDR3: TGTGCCAGCAGCCTGAGGACTAGCTTTATCTACAATGAGCAGTTCTTC. The encoded protein is CASSLRTSFIYNEQFF. Variable domain in full (rest from reference TRBV14 and TRBJ2-1): EAGVTQFPSHSVIEKGQTVTLRCDPISGHDNLYWYRRVMGKEIKFLLHFVKESKQDESGMPNNRFLAERTGGTYSTLKVQPAELEDSGVYFCASSLRTSFIYNEQFFGPGTRLTVL.

This clone ranks as medium-sized (0.01 to 0.1%). This chain links TRBV6-2 or TRBV6-3 with TRBJ2-5; no firm D call. Per the germline V gene, CDR1 is MNHEY and CDR2 is SVGEGT. This CDR3 spans 16 amino acids. V lost 0 bases and J 1 base, leaving 12 bases between the germline ends. CDR3 coding DNA: TGTGCCAGCAGTTACTCGACTTTAGCAATCCAAGAGACCCAGTACTTC. Its protein product is CASSYSTLAIQETQYF.

V usage is TRBV5-4 and J usage is TRBJ1-1, with TRBD1 identical over 7 bases. CDR1 is SGHNT and CDR2 is YYREEE in the germline V gene (reference sequence). V shed 0 bases and J 7 bases; nucleotides not matched to a gene: 3. CDR3 length: 13 amino acids. The CDR3 DNA reads TGTGCCAGCAGCTTGGTGCGGGACAGTGAAGCTTTCTTT. Translated, it gives CASSLVRDSEAFF.

This chain connects TRBV19 to TRBJ1-1; a possible D gene is TRBD1 (6 bases). Germline V gene lookup returns CDR1 LNHDA and CDR2 SQIVND (reference sequence). Trimming left V 5 bases short and J 4 bases short, with 17 bases between. The CDR3 is 15 amino acids. The CDR3 sequence: CASSSPQGSSTEAFF. The DNA of the CDR3 is TGTGCCAGTAGTTCCCCTCAGGGGTCGAGCACTGAAGCTTTCTTT.